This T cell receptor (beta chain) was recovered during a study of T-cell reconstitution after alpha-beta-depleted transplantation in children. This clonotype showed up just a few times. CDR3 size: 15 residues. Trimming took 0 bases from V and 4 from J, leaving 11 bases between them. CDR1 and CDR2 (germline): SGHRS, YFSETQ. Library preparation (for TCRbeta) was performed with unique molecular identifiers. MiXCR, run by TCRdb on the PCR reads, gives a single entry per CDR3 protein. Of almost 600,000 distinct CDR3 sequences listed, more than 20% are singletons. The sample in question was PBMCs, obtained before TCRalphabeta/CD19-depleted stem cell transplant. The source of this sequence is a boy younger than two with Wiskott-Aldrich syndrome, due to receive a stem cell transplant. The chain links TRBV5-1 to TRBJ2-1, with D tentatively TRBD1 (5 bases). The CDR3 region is CASSLVTGLYNEQFF. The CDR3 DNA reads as TGCGCCAGCAGCTTGGTAACAGGCTTATACAATGAGCAGTTCTTC.